The rows below give T cell receptor beta chains drawn from one sample of a study of T cells in tuberculosis. Only in-frame clones appear in the TCRdb table, and some are missing; sequencing was by immunoSEQ multiplex PCR. The sample records about 35,000 clones, about 90% being singletons. Sequencing used PBMCs, obtained at tuberculosis diagnosis. The receptors here all came from an adult with tuberculosis. Some clones in this sample may be carry-over from other donors' samples. Each CDR3 is given with its conserved first and last residue. Each record gives: clone size, D gene, V gene, J gene, CDR3 protein, CDR3 DNA. A D gene is named only where the DNA matches it firmly. Size is omitted from some rows. Given values are once, few, many or a class for expanded clones.

.	.	TRBV25-1	TRBJ1-2	CASSEYQANYGYTF	TGTGCCAGCAGTGAATACCAAGCGAACTATGGCTACACCTTC
.	TRBD1	TRBV7-9	TRBJ1-2	CASSSLWLDREYGYTF	TGTGCCAGCAGCTCCCTCTGGTTGGACAGGGAGTATGGCTACACCTTC
.	TRBD1	TRBV7-8	TRBJ2-7	CASEGQGLTYEQYF	TGTGCCAGCGAGGGACAGGGGCTGACCTACGAGCAGTACTTC
.	TRBD1	TRBV19	TRBJ2-2	CASSIPSTGVNGELFF	TGTGCCAGTAGTATCCCTTCGACAGGGGTCAACGGGGAGCTGTTTTTT
.	.	TRBV2	TRBJ2-2	CASKRESNTGELFF	TGTGCCAGCAAGAGGGAATCGAACACCGGGGAGCTGTTTTTT
.	.	TRBV7-2	TRBJ2-6	CASSPPLSSGANVLTF	TGTGCCAGCAGCCCGCCCCTGAGCTCTGGGGCCAACGTCCTGACTTTC
.	TRBD1	TRBV19	TRBJ2-3	CASSIGDRATDTQYF	TGTGCCAGTAGTATAGGGGACAGGGCGACAGATACGCAGTATTTT
few	TRBD1	TRBV5-4	TRBJ2-3	CASSFRQGGTDTQYF	TGTGCCAGCAGCTTCAGACAGGGCGGCACAGATACGCAGTATTTT
.	TRBD1	TRBV29-1	TRBJ2-2	CSVPLGTALAPTGELFF	TGCAGCGTCCCTTTGGGGACAGCCCTTGCACCCACCGGGGAGCTGTTTTTT
once	TRBD2	TRBV15	TRBJ2-3	CATSRLAGGTDTQYF	TGTGCCACCAGCCGACTAGCGGGGGGCACAGATACGCAGTATTTT
.	.	TRBV9	TRBJ2-7	CASSPRGAGYRPASYEQYF	TGTGCCAGCAGCCCAAGAGGGGCGGGGTACAGACCCGCCTCCTACGAGCAGTACTTC
.	TRBD1	TRBV5-1	TRBJ2-2	CASSLFVGQGIPNTGELFF	TGCGCCAGCAGCTTGTTTGTGGGACAGGGTATCCCCAACACCGGGGAGCTGTTTTTT
.	TRBD2	TRBV4-1	TRBJ2-7	CASSQNGSGGDYEQYF	TGCGCCAGCAGCCAAAACGGTAGCGGGGGAGACTACGAGCAGTACTTC
.	TRBD1	TRBV19	TRBJ1-1	CASRKPPGQGDTEAFF	TGTGCCAGTAGAAAGCCCCCAGGACAGGGAGACACTGAAGCTTTCTTT
.	TRBD1	TRBV5-1	TRBJ2-5	CASSIGTDQETQYF	TGCGCCAGCAGCATCGGGACAGACCAAGAGACCCAGTACTTC
.	.	TRBV5-5	TRBJ2-3	CASSKEKATQYF	TGTGCCAGCAGTAAGGAGAAGGCTACGCAGTATTTT
.	TRBD2	TRBV15	TRBJ2-3	CATSRELGASGGRGTDTQYF	TGTGCCACCAGCAGAGAACTAGGGGCTAGCGGGGGGCGGGGCACAGATACGCAGTATTTT
once	TRBD2	TRBV2	TRBJ2-3	CASSGLVLDTQYF	TGTGCCAGCAGCGGACTAGTTTTAGATACGCAGTATTTT
.	.	TRBV18	TRBJ2-7	CASSPKFTAREQYF	TGTGCCAGCTCACCAAAGTTTACCGCGCGCGAGCAGTACTTC
.	TRBD1	TRBV10-2	TRBJ2-7	CASSDVRTGTSYEQYF	TGCGCCAGCAGTGATGTACGGACAGGGACCTCCTACGAGCAGTACTTC
.	.	TRBV7-6	TRBJ2-1	CASSLNLRDNEQFF	TGTGCCAGCAGCTTAAATCTGCGGGATAATGAGCAGTTCTTC
.	.	TRBV5-4	TRBJ1-3	CASSPGNSGNTIYF	TGTGCCAGCAGCCCAGGGAACTCTGGAAACACCATATATTTT
.	.	TRBV7-3	TRBJ1-1	CASSPGGRGRTEAFF	TGTGCCAGCAGCCCCGGAGGGAGGGGGAGGACTGAAGCTTTCTTT
.	.	TRBV7-9	TRBJ1-1	CASSWNSGVGNTEAFF	TGTGCCAGCAGCTGGAATTCAGGGGTTGGGAACACTGAAGCTTTCTTT
.	.	TRBV15	TRBJ2-5	CATSRAGRGQVETQYF	TGTGCCACCAGCAGAGCCGGGAGGGGGCAGGTAGAGACCCAGTACTTC
.	TRBD1	TRBV28	TRBJ2-3	CASRTGGTDTQYF	TGTGCCAGCAGGACAGGGGGCACGGATACGCAGTATTTT
.	TRBD1	TRBV2	TRBJ2-5	CASIPAGGRETQYF	TGTGCCAGCATCCCAGCAGGGGGCCGGGAGACCCAGTACTTC
.	TRBD1	TRBV29-1	TRBJ2-7	CSVGTGTGYNEQYF	TGCAGCGTTGGTACCGGGACAGGGTATAACGAGCAGTACTTC
.	.	TRBV27	TRBJ1-1	CASSLGQTNTEAFF	TGTGCCAGCAGTCTAGGACAGACGAACACTGAAGCTTTCTTT
.	.	TRBV11-2	TRBJ1-3	CASSLGRAEGNTIYF	TGTGCCAGCAGCTTAGGCAGGGCAGAAGGAAACACCATATATTTT
.	.	TRBV25-1	TRBJ1-1	CASSESIRGRGTEAFF	TGTGCCAGCAGTGAATCTATCAGAGGGAGGGGCACTGAAGCTTTCTTT
.	.	TRBV19	TRBJ2-3	CASSTTADTQYF	TGTGCCAGTAGTACTACGGCAGATACGCAGTATTTT
.	.	TRBV19	TRBJ1-2	CASSMGREARDGYTF	TGTGCCAGTAGTATGGGCCGGGAGGCTAGGGATGGCTACACCTTC
few	.	TRBV19	TRBJ1-2	CASSMSMRRRDSGYTF	TGTGCCAGTAGTATGAGTATGCGAAGGCGGGATAGTGGCTACACCTTC
.	TRBD2	TRBV18	TRBJ2-1	CASSPRALAGVGFF	TGTGCCAGCTCACCACGCGCGCTAGCGGGGGTAGGGTTCTTC
.	.	TRBV5-1	TRBJ1-1	CASSLMGHAGPGEAFF	TGCGCCAGCAGCTTGATGGGGCACGCAGGGCCCGGTGAAGCTTTCTTT
few	TRBD1	TRBV7-3	TRBJ2-6	CASSSQGAGANVLTF	TGTGCCAGCAGCTCTCAGGGGGCCGGGGCCAACGTCCTGACTTTC
.	.	TRBV19	TRBJ1-2	CASSTRVEVYGYTF	TGTGCCAGTAGTACCAGGGTTGAGGTCTATGGCTACACCTTC
.	TRBD1	TRBV5-1	TRBJ1-2	CASSSGQGINYGYTF	TGCGCCAGCAGCTCGGGACAGGGGATAAACTATGGCTACACCTTC
.	TRBD1	TRBV19	TRBJ1-1	CASSIRGPYTEAFF	TGTGCCAGTAGCATCAGGGGGCCGTATACTGAAGCTTTCTTT
.	TRBD2	TRBV7-6	TRBJ2-3	CASSLVGLAGGIDTQYF	TGTGCCAGCAGCTTAGTGGGACTAGCGGGGGGGATAGATACGCAGTATTTT
.	.	TRBV9	TRBJ1-4	CASSVAQGLGEKLFF	TGTGCCAGCAGCGTAGCCCAGGGGTTGGGTGAAAAACTGTTTTTT
once	.	TRBV27	TRBJ1-1	CASSLGGANTEAFF	TGTGCCAGCAGTTTAGGGGGCGCGAACACTGAAGCTTTCTTT
.	TRBD1	TRBV4-2	TRBJ1-3	CASSQDTQGGRNTIYF	TGTGCCAGCAGCCAAGATACACAGGGGGGGAGAAACACCATATATTTT
.	TRBD1	TRBV6-1	TRBJ2-2	CASSEGVRGFIGNTGELFF	TGTGCCAGCAGTGAAGGCGTCAGGGGGTTTATTGGGAACACCGGGGAGCTGTTTTTT
.	.	TRBV6-5	TRBJ1-4	CASSYSGGLVEKLFF	TGTGCCAGCAGTTACTCGGGGGGGCTAGTTGAAAAACTGTTTTTT
once	.	TRBV7-2	TRBJ2-7	CASSLEVGPSYEQYF	TGTGCCAGCTCCCTAGAGGTGGGTCCCTCCTACGAGCAGTACTTC
.	.	TRBV10-3	TRBJ2-5	CAISESGGSQETQYF	TGTGCCATCAGTGAGTCCGGTGGTTCCCAAGAGACCCAGTACTTC
.	.	TRBV27	TRBJ1-1	CASSLPGMNTEAFF	TGTGCCAGCAGTTTACCAGGGATGAACACTGAAGCTTTCTTT
.	.	TRBV7-2	TRBJ1-2	CASSSQGVYGYTF	TGTGCCAGCAGCTCACAAGGAGTCTATGGCTACACCTTC